This entry lists 24 T cell receptor beta chains sequenced from one sample in a study of T-cell memory formation after mild COVID-19. TCRdb itself ran the 5' RACE reads through MiXCR, one entry per CDR3 protein. The sample records 80,000 to 90,000 distinct CDR3 sequences, around a quarter being singletons. The material sequenced was PBMCs or a T cell subset sorted from them (not recorded which). These receptors came from a man aged 18 to 29 who had mild COVID-19 (a few samples of this study predate the infection). Cell type and time point are not known.

This clonotype was seen at least ten times. The chain uses TRBV5-1 and TRBJ2-7; TRBD2 might be the D (6 bases). The germline V and J ends were trimmed by 2 bases and 6 bases, with 9 bases remaining between them. The CDR3 sequence is 12 residues long. In germline, CDR1 is SGHRS, CDR2 YFSETQ. CDR3 DNA sequence: TGCGCCAGCAGCTTCCGGGGGTCCGAGCAGTACTTC. It encodes CASSFRGSEQYF.

This clonotype appeared a few times. The chain uses TRBV29-1 and TRBJ2-2; 9 bases are shared with TRBD1. CDR3 length equals 13 residues. Germline assignment: CDR1 SQVTM and CDR2 ANQGSEA. Unmatched junction bases numbered 2, after V lost 4 bases and J lost 5 bases. The CDR3: CSVATGGTGELFF. In DNA form, the CDR3 reads TGCAGCGTTGCGACAGGGGGGACCGGGGAGCTGTTTTTT.

This chain links TRBV5-1 with TRBJ1-1; D unclear. This CDR3 region has 12 residues. Trimming left V 5 bases short and J 1 base short, with 6 bases between. CDR1 and CDR2 (germline): SGHRS, YFSETQ. CDR3 nucleotides: TGCGCCAGCAGAGCGGCGAACACTGAAGCTTTCTTT. This translates into CASRAANTEAFF.

This chain joins TRBV5-1 and TRBJ1-2; D perhaps matches TRBD1 (6 bases). The V gene lost 0 bases and the J gene lost 4 bases, with 13 bases spanning the gap. There are 15 residues in the CDR3. Germline V gives CDR1 SGHRS, CDR2 YFSETQ. The CDR3, as DNA: TGCGCCAGCAGCTTGGTGGGGGGCAAAGCCTATGGCTACACCTTC. As protein: CASSLVGGKAYGYTF.

The sample holds many counts of this clonotype. The chain uses TRBV13 and TRBJ2-1; 8 nucleotides line up with TRBD1. The CDR3 loop spans 15 amino acids. CDR1 and CDR2 (germline): PRHDT, FYEKMQ (reference sequence). V gave up 5 bases and J gave up 3 bases; unmatched junction bases: 6. The CDR3 DNA is TGTGCCAGCAGCCTTGGACAGGGCTACTACAATGAGCAGTTCTTC. This translates into CASSLGQGYYNEQFF.

A few counts support this clonotype. The chain employs TRBV4-1 and TRBJ2-5, with TRBD2 as a possible D gene (6 bases). Germline V gene sequence: CDR1 MGHRA, CDR2 YSYEKL. CDR3 length: 14 residues. Trimming took off 4 bases at V and 1 base at J, with 10 bases between the two ends. The CDR3 spells CASSLRGIQETQYF. In nucleotides, the CDR3 is TGCGCCAGCAGCCTCCGGGGGATCCAAGAGACCCAGTACTTC.

The chain carries TRBV14 and TRBJ2-5, with D perhaps matching TRBD2 (6 bases). This CDR3 region has 19 residues. Germline CDR1 SGHDN, CDR2 FVKESK. Trimming shortened V by 1 base and J by 5 bases, and 26 bases separated the two germline ends. The chain's CDR3 is CASSQVVWRGEEPGETQYF. The CDR3 bases are TGTGCCAGCAGCCAAGTTGTTTGGAGGGGCGAGGAGCCAGGGGAGACCCAGTACTTC.

Written as DNA, the CDR3 is TGTGCCAGCAGCCAGTTCTGTCAGGGAACTGGAAACACCATATATTTT. As protein: CASSQFCQGTGNTIYF. This chain connects TRBV7-7 to TRBJ1-3; D might be TRBD1 (5 bases). The germline V gene has CDR1 SSHAT and CDR2 FNYEAQ (reference sequence). V lost 5 bases and J 2 bases, leaving 16 bases between the germline ends. The CDR3 consists of 16 residues.

The chain has TRBV15 and TRBJ2-6, with D unresolved. V lost 0 bases and J lost 3, with 3 bases in between. This CDR3 comprises 14 residues. The V gene's germline CDR1 is LNHNV and CDR2 YYDKDF (reference sequence). CDR3 nucleotide sequence: TGTGCCACCAGCAGAGATGATGGGGCCAACGTCCTGACTTTC. Protein product: CATSRDDGANVLTF.

This clonotype was seen more than once but under ten times. This chain uses TRBV29-1 with TRBJ1-6; D uncertain. Germline V gene lookup returns CDR1 SQVTM and CDR2 ANQGSEA. The CDR3 is made up of 8 amino acids. CDR3 in amino acids: CGKSPLHF. The CDR3 nucleotides are TGCGGCAAATCACCCCTCCACTTT. The whole variable domain, filled in from reference TRBV29-1 and TRBJ1-6, reads SAVISQKPSRDICQRGTSLTIQCQVDSQVTMMFWYRQQPGQSLTLIATANQGSEATYESGFVIDKFPISRPNLTFSTLTVSNMSPEDSSIYLCGKSPLHFGNGTRLTVT.

The chain combines TRBV24-1 with TRBJ2-3, with 9 bases identical to TRBD1. V was clipped by 3 bases and J by 4 bases; unmatched bases: 10. Germline V CDR1 and CDR2: KGHDR, SFDVKD. The CDR3 spans 17 residues. The chain's CDR3 is CATSDPLTGGVADTQYF. The CDR3 coding sequence is TGTGCCACCAGTGATCCGTTGACAGGGGGGGTTGCAGATACGCAGTATTTT.

The chain joins TRBV11-3 to TRBJ1-1; D is ambiguous. The CDR3 has 13 residues. CDR1 SGHNT and CDR2 YENEEA come from the germline V gene. The V gene lost 4 bases and the J gene lost 1 base, with 7 bases spanning the gap. As DNA, the CDR3 is TGTGCCAGCAGCTGGACCCCGAACACTGAAGCTTTCTTT. It is translated as CASSWTPNTEAFF.

This chain connects TRBV6-1 to TRBJ2-1, with 7 bases aligning to TRBD2. The CDR3 has 12 residues. Germline V gene lookup returns CDR1 MNHNS and CDR2 SASEGT. The junction had 3 bases not matched to a gene; V was cut back by 6 bases and J by 7 bases. CDR3 loop: CASSAGGNEQFF. The CDR3 nucleotides are TGTGCCAGCAGCGCCGGGGGGAATGAGCAGTTCTTC.

The rearrangement links TRBV14 to TRBJ1-6, with a tentative D call TRBD1 (6 bases). Germline lookup yields CDR1 SGHDN and CDR2 FVKESK. CDR3 size: 17 residues. Trimming cost V 0 bases and J 5 bases, with 14 bases left between them. The CDR3 DNA reads TGTGCCAGCAGCCAAGAATCACCGGGACATCATAATTCACCCCTCCACTTT. This codes for CASSQESPGHHNSPLHF.

This clonotype was counted only a few times. The gene calls are TRBV11-1 and TRBJ2-7; a possible D gene is TRBD2 (6 bases). The germline V gene has CDR1 SGHAT and CDR2 FQDESV (reference sequence). The CDR3 consists of 16 residues. The germline V and J ends were trimmed by 5 bases and 1 base, with 18 bases remaining between them. The CDR3 nucleotides read TGTGCCAGCAGCCCGCTGGCGGGCGGGATATCCTACGAGCAGTACTTC. Encoded protein: CASSPLAGGISYEQYF.

This clonotype turned up a few times. The chain employs TRBV7-9 and TRBJ1-2, with no clear D. Per germline, CDR1 SEHNR and CDR2 FQNEAQ (reference sequence). This CDR3 has 14 residues. Trimming removed 0 bases from V and 2 bases from J, with 7 bases in between. The CDR3 sequence: CASSLAPMNYGYTF. CDR3 in DNA: TGTGCCAGCAGCTTAGCCCCAATGAACTATGGCTACACCTTC.

About this clonotype: The junction does not match germline at one end; this may be a read error. The chain carries TRBV4-1 and TRBJ2-2; TRBD2 matches at 8 bases. This CDR3 has 15 amino acids. Germline assignment: CDR1 MGHRA and CDR2 YSYEKL. CDR3 DNA sequence: TGCGCCAGCAGCCAACGTAGCGGGGTTGCCGGGGAGCTGATTTTT. Protein: CASSQRSGVAGELIF.

This clonotype was detected a few times. Written as DNA, the CDR3 is TGTGCCAGCAGTCCCCCGGGGAGGGGCCGCACCGGGGAGCTGTTTTTT. Protein sequence: CASSPPGRGRTGELFF. The chain uses TRBV12-3 or TRBV12-4 and TRBJ2-2; 7 bases fit TRBD2. V lost 5 bases and J lost 4; bases outside the gene matches: 10. The CDR3 is 16 residues long.

This chain joins TRBV27 and TRBJ1-2; TRBD1 might be the D (6 bases). Germline CDR1 MNHEY, CDR2 SMNVEV (reference sequence). The length of the CDR3 is 14 residues. The ends were cut back, 2 bases at V and 4 bases at J, with 11 bases in the middle. CDR3 bases: TGTGCCAGCAGTTTAACCGGGACAAGCTATGGCTACACCTTC. Translated, it gives CASSLTGTSYGYTF.

The chain employs TRBV6-2 or TRBV6-3 and TRBJ2-1; a possible D gene is TRBD2 (6 bases). The germline CDR1 and CDR2 sequences are MNHEY and SVGEGT. The CDR3 length is 15 residues. Trimming took off 8 bases at V and 0 bases at J, with 14 bases between the two ends. CDR3 DNA sequence: TGTGCCAGCGGCTCACCCGGGGGCTCCTACAATGAGCAGTTCTTC. As protein: CASGSPGGSYNEQFF.

This chain connects TRBV9 to TRBJ1-5; TRBD1 matches 7 bases. Unmatched junction bases numbered 2, after V lost 0 bases and J lost 2 bases. The germline CDR1 and CDR2 sequences are SGDLS and YYNGEE. This CDR3 comprises 15 residues. The DNA for the CDR3 is TGTGCCAGCAGCGTAGGGCAGGGGGGCAATCAGCCCCAGCATTTT. Translated, it gives CASSVGQGGNQPQHF.

This clonotype has only a few counts. V usage is TRBV6-5 and J usage is TRBJ1-4; no reliable D call. V lost 0 bases and J lost 7, with 18 bases in between. This CDR3 comprises 17 residues. In germline, CDR1 is MNHEY, CDR2 SVGAGI. The chain's CDR3 is CASSYSPGVGGSEKLFF. In nucleotides, the CDR3 is TGTGCCAGCAGTTACTCGCCCGGGGTCGGAGGTAGTGAAAAACTGTTTTTT.

This chain uses TRBV10-3 with TRBJ1-2, with a possible D match to TRBD1 (6 bases). CDR3 length equals 14 residues. Trimming shortened V by 0 bases and J by 9 bases, and 14 bases separated the two germline ends. Germline assignment: CDR1 ENHRY and CDR2 SYGVKD. The CDR3 coding sequence is TGTGCCATCAGTGAGTCGACAGGCCCCGGCAGCTACACCTTC. The encoded protein is CAISESTGPGSYTF.

A few counts support this clonotype. V usage is TRBV9 and J usage is TRBJ1-1, with D possibly matching TRBD1 (5 bases). With 0 bases removed from V and 4 bases from J, the gap between germline ends came to 13 bases. Germline CDR1 is SGDLS and CDR2 is YYNGEE. CDR3 length equals 15 residues. This CDR3 is CASSVGSPGTTEAFF. In DNA, the CDR3 is TGTGCCAGCAGCGTAGGCAGCCCAGGGACCACTGAAGCTTTCTTT. The full variable domain, with the rest looked up from reference TRBV9 and TRBJ1-1, is DSGVTQTPKHLITATGQRVTLRCSPRSGDLSVYWYQQSLDQGLQFLIQYYNGEERAKGNILERFSAQQFPDLHSELNLSSLELGDSALYFCASSVGSPGTTEAFFGQGTRLTVV.